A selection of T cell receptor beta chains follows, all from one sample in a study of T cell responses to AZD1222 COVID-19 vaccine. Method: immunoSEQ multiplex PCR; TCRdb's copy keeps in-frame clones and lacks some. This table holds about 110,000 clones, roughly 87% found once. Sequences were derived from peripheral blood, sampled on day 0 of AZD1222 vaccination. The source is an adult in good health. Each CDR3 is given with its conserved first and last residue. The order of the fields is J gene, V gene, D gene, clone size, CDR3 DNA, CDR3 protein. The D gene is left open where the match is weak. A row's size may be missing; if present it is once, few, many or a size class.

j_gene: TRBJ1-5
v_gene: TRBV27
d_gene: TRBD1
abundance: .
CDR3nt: TGTGCCAGCAGGGCTACAGGGGCGATTCAGCCCCAGCATTTT
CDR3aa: CASRATGAIQPQHF

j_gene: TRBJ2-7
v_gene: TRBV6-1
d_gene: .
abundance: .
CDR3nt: TGTGCCAGCAGTGAAGCGTGGCTTACCTACGAGCAGTACTTC
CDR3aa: CASSEAWLTYEQYF

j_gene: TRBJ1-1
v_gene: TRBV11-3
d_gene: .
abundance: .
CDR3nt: TGTGCCAGCAGCCCTTTGGGGGTGCTGAACACTGAAGCTTTCTTT
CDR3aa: CASSPLGVLNTEAFF

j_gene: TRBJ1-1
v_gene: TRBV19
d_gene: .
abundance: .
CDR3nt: TGTGCCAGTAGTATAAGCCACCCGACAGGACTGAACACTGAAGCTTTCTTT
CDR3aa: CASSISHPTGLNTEAFF

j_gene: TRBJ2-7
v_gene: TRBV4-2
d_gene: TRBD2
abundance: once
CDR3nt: TGTGCCAGCAGCCAATTCCCCCCACTAGCGCCCTACGAGCAGTACTTC
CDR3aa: CASSQFPPLAPYEQYF

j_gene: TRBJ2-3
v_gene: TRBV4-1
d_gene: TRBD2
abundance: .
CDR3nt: TGCGCCAGCAGCAAAAAAAGAGAGGGAGGGACAGATACGCAGTATTTT
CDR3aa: CASSKKREGGTDTQYF

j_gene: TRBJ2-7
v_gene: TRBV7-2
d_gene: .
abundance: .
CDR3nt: TGTGCCAGCAGCCGGTCGGGTGGGGCCTACGAGCAGTACTTC
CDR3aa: CASSRSGGAYEQYF

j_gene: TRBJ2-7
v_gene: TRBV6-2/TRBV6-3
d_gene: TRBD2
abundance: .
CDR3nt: TGTGCCAGCAGTACCCCATACCTGACTAGCCGAGCTCTCTACGAGCAGTACTTC
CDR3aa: CASSTPYLTSRALYEQYF

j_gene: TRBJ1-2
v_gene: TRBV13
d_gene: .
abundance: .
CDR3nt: TGTGCCAGCAGCCCACCGACGGGGTATGAGAAATATGGCTACACCTTC
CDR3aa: CASSPPTGYEKYGYTF

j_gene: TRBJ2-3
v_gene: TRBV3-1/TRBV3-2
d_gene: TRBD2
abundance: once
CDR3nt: TGTGCCAGCAGCCCCTCGGGGGGGGGCCCCCTCACAGATACGCAGTATTTT
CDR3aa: CASSPSGGGPLTDTQYF

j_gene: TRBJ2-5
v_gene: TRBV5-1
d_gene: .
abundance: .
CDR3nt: TGCGCCAGCAGCTGGGGGCAGGGAGGCGAGACCCAGTACTTC
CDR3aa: CASSWGQGGETQYF

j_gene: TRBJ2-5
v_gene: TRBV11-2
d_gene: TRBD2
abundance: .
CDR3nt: TGTGCCAGCAGCTTAGTAGGCGGGGGGACCCAGTACTTC
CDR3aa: CASSLVGGGTQYF

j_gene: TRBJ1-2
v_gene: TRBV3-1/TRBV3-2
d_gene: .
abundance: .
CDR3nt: TGTGCCAGCAGCCAAGTGACAGGCGGCCTCTATGGCTACACCTTC
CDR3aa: CASSQVTGGLYGYTF

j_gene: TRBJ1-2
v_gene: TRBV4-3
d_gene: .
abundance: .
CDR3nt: TGCGCCAGCAGCCAAGGGGCTAACTATGGCTACACCTTC
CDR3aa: CASSQGANYGYTF

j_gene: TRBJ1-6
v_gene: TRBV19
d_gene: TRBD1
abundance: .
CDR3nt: TGTGCCAGTACGCCCCTACAGGGGGCTCATTCACCCCTCCACTTT
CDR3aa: CASTPLQGAHSPLHF

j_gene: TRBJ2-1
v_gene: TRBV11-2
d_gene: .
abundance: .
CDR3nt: TGTGCCAGCAGGGGGGTGGGTAATGAGCAGTTCTTC
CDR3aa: CASRGVGNEQFF

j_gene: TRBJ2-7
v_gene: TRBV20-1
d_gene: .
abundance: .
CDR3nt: TGCAGTGCTGGGTACAACTACGAGCAGTACTTC
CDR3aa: CSAGYNYEQYF

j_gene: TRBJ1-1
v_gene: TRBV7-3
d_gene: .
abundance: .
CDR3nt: TGTGCCAGCAGCTGGGACGGGAACACTGAAGCTTTCTTT
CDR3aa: CASSWDGNTEAFF

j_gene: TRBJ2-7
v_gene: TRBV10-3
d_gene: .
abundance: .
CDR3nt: TGTGCCATCAGTGAGTCTAGCCCTCCCTACGAGCAGTACTTC
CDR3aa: CAISESSPPYEQYF

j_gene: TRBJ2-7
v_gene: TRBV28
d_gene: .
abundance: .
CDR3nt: TGTGCCAGCAGTCCGGGGGCAGGGGTTCCCTACGAGCAGTACTTC
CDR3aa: CASSPGAGVPYEQYF

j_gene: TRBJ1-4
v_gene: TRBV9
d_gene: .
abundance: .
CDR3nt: TGTGCCAGCAGCGTAGAGGGGGCAACTAATGAAAAACTGTTTTTT
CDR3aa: CASSVEGATNEKLFF

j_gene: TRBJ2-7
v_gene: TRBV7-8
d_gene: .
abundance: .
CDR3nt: TGTGCCAGCAGCCTCGGACAGGAGGGTCTCTACTACGAGCAGTACTTC
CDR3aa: CASSLGQEGLYYEQYF

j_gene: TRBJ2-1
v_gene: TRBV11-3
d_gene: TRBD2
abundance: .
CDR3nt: TGTGCCAGCAGCCAGGGGTCGAGCGGGAGCCCCAGCACTGAGCAGTTCTTC
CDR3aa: CASSQGSSGSPSTEQFF

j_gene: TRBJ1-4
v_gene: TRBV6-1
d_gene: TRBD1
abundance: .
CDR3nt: TGTGCCAGCAGTGAACGACAGGGGTTAGGAACTAATGAAAAACTGTTTTTT
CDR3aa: CASSERQGLGTNEKLFF

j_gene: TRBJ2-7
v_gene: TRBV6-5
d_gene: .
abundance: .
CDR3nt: TGTGCCAGCAGTTCACCGCCTGGGGCCTACGAGCAGTACTTC
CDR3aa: CASSSPPGAYEQYF

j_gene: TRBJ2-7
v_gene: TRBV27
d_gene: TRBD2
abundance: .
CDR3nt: TGTGCCAGCAGTCCCAACTCGCTAGCGGGGTCCTTTTGGAAGCAGTACTTC
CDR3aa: CASSPNSLAGSFWKQYF

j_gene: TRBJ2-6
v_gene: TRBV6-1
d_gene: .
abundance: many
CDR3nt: TGTGCCAGCAGTGACGAGGGGAGGTCCGGGGCCAACGTCCTGACTTTC
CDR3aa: CASSDEGRSGANVLTF